These T cell receptor beta chains were read from a single sample in a study of blood T cells in healthy people across ages. TCRdb reprocessed the 5' RACE reads via MiXCR and lists one record per CDR3 protein. The repertoire holds over 600,000 distinct CDR3 sequences, with approximately 60% as singletons. Specimen: blood. The receptors come from a man aged 40-49 years in good health. Each CDR3 is given with its conserved first and last residue. A D gene is named only where the DNA matches it firmly. Not all rows give a size; the values are once, few, many and, for expanded clones, a class.

CDR3nt	CDR3aa	d_gene	abundance	v_gene	j_gene
TGTGCCAGCAGCCAAGGGGGGCAGGGGCGGGGAAAACTGTTTTTT	CASSQGGQGRGKLFF	-	-	TRBV4-2	TRBJ1-4
TGTGCCTGCAGTTACTCGGGTAGTGATGCTTTCTTT	CACSYSGSDAFF	-	-	TRBV6-6	TRBJ1-1
TGTGCCAGCTCACCGCTTCACAGGGAGGAAAACATTCAGTACTTC	CASSPLHREENIQYF	-	once	TRBV18	TRBJ2-4
TGTGCCAGCAGCGTAGGGGGGGGCGGGCCCACCTACGAGCAGTACTTC	CASSVGGGGPTYEQYF	-	-	TRBV9	TRBJ2-7
TGTGCCAGCAGTTTGACAGGGGGCGCTGGGCAGTACTTC	CASSLTGGAGQYF	TRBD1	-	TRBV28	TRBJ2-7
TGCAGTGCTAGTGATGTTAAGGGACTAGGCCCCAATGAGCAGTTCTTC	CSASDVKGLGPNEQFF	TRBD2	-	TRBV20-1	TRBJ2-1
TGTGCCAGCAGCACCAGGATGGAGACCCAGTACTTC	CASSTRMETQYF	-	-	TRBV7-2	TRBJ2-5
TGTGCCAGCAGCGTAGGGACCAATGAGCAGTACTTC	CASSVGTNEQYF	-	-	TRBV9	TRBJ2-5
TGCGCCAGCAGCCAAGTATCTGGACTCAACAATGAGCAGTTCTTC	CASSQVSGLNNEQFF	-	-	TRBV4-1	TRBJ2-1
TGTGCCAGCAGTCAACCAGGGGGTAACTACGAGCAGTACTTC	CASSQPGGNYEQYF	TRBD1	-	TRBV6-5	TRBJ2-7
TGTGCCAGCAGCGAGGGACAGGAGAGCAATCAGCCCCAGCATTTT	CASSEGQESNQPQHF	TRBD1	-	TRBV2	TRBJ1-5
TGTGCCAGCGACCGGGACTCCCCGGGGGAGCAGTATTTT	CASDRDSPGEQYF	-	once	TRBV28	TRBJ2-3
TGTGCCAGCAGCTTAGGGGGACTAGCGGTACCCTACGAGCAGTACTTC	CASSLGGLAVPYEQYF	TRBD2	-	TRBV7-8	TRBJ2-7
TGTGCCACCAGTGATTTTGGGCACCGGGACAGGGGCCTGACAGATACGCAGTATTTT	CATSDFGHRDRGLTDTQYF	TRBD1	-	TRBV24-1	TRBJ2-3